The rows below give T cell receptor beta chains drawn from one sample of a study of regulatory T cells in long-lasting Graves disease. TCRdb ran MiXCR on the multiplex PCR reads and lists one entry per CDR3 protein. Seen here are roughly 500,000 distinct CDR3 sequences, around a fifth observed once, and the top ten hold less than 15%. Specimen: peripheral blood mononuclear cells (PBMCs), collected when the disease was refractory, from a patient treated with antithyroid drugs. The receptors were gathered from a female donor with Graves disease. CDR3s include the opening cysteine and the closing phenylalanine or tryptophan. Each record gives: CDR3 protein, CDR3 DNA, J gene, clone size, D gene, V gene. The D gene is left open where the match is weak. Clone sizes are given selectively: once, few, many, or a class where the clone is expanded.

CDR3: CASSLGGLAGVHGELFF
DNA: TGTGCCAGCAGCTTAGGAGGCTTAGCGGGAGTACACGGGGAGCTGTTTTTT
J: TRBJ2-2
size: many
D: TRBD2
V: TRBV11-1

CDR3: CASRRQGAGSYNEQFF
DNA: TGTGCCAGCAGGAGACAGGGGGCAGGGTCCTACAATGAGCAGTTCTTC
J: TRBJ2-1
size: few
D: TRBD1
V: TRBV28

CDR3: CSARDRAEAGETQYF
DNA: TGCAGCGCCCGGGACAGGGCCGAAGCGGGAGAGACCCAGTACTTC
J: TRBJ2-5
size: many
D: TRBD1
V: TRBV29-1

CDR3: CASSIGTAPSRNIQYF
DNA: TGTGCCAGTAGTATCGGGACAGCCCCGAGCAGAAACATTCAGTACTTC
J: TRBJ2-4
size: NA
D: TRBD1
V: TRBV19

CDR3: CASSAGTGNSNYGYTF
DNA: TGTGCCAGCAGCGCCGGGACAGGGAATTCTAACTATGGCTACACCTTC
J: TRBJ1-2
size: NA
D: TRBD1
V: TRBV28

CDR3: CASSPGQGGEYSNQPQHF
DNA: TGTGCCAGCAGTCCCGGACAGGGAGGCGAATATAGCAATCAGCCCCAGCATTTT
J: TRBJ1-5
size: many
D: TRBD1
V: TRBV12-3/TRBV12-4

CDR3: CASNTGSGTEAFF
DNA: TGTGCCAGCAATACAGGGTCGGGCACTGAAGCTTTCTTT
J: TRBJ1-1
size: NA
D: NA
V: TRBV7-9

CDR3: CASNLAGDQDTQYF
DNA: TGTGCCAGCAATCTAGCGGGAGACCAAGATACGCAGTATTTT
J: TRBJ2-3
size: NA
D: TRBD2
V: TRBV6-1

CDR3: CAISERPQETQYF
DNA: TGTGCCATCAGTGAACGGCCACAAGAGACCCAGTACTTC
J: TRBJ2-5
size: many
D: NA
V: TRBV10-3

CDR3: CASSIDLFSGNQPQHF
DNA: TGTGCCAGTAGTATAGATCTATTCTCGGGGAATCAGCCCCAGCATTTT
J: TRBJ1-5
size: NA
D: NA
V: TRBV19

CDR3: CASSPTGSRANTEAFF
DNA: TGTGCCAGCAGCCCGACGGGGTCCAGGGCCAACACTGAAGCTTTCTTT
J: TRBJ1-1
size: many
D: NA
V: TRBV5-5

CDR3: CACLPWDTLRRGYTF
DNA: TGTGCCTGCCTCCCCTGGGACACACTAAGGCGTGGCTACACCTTC
J: TRBJ1-2
size: NA
D: NA
V: TRBV30

CDR3: CASSGFLRDGYTF
DNA: TGTGCCAGCAGCGGTTTCCTCAGGGATGGCTACACCTTC
J: TRBJ1-2
size: NA
D: NA
V: TRBV7-9

CDR3: CASSVGLAGGVAGELFF
DNA: TGTGCCAGCAGCGTCGGACTAGCGGGAGGGGTAGCCGGGGAGCTGTTTTTT
J: TRBJ2-2
size: few
D: TRBD2
V: TRBV9

CDR3: CASSAPPDQPQHF
DNA: TGTGCCAGCAGTGCCCCGCCTGATCAGCCCCAGCATTTT
J: TRBJ1-5
size: many
D: NA
V: TRBV28

CDR3: CASSMTIHEQFF
DNA: TGTGCCAGTAGTATGACAATTCATGAGCAGTTCTTC
J: TRBJ2-1
size: NA
D: NA
V: TRBV19

CDR3: CSVPGGPNYNEQFF
DNA: TGCAGTGTCCCGGGGGGACCCAACTACAATGAGCAGTTCTTC
J: TRBJ2-1
size: few
D: TRBD2
V: TRBV20-1

CDR3: CASSSGTTYEQYF
DNA: TGTGCCAGCAGCTCCGGGACAACCTACGAGCAGTACTTC
J: TRBJ2-7
size: many
D: NA
V: TRBV7-2

CDR3: CASSRTGGFYEQYF
DNA: TGTGCCAGCAGTCGGACAGGGGGCTTCTACGAGCAGTACTTC
J: TRBJ2-7
size: NA
D: TRBD1
V: TRBV28

CDR3: CASSFRTTVNTEAFF
DNA: TGTGCCAGCAGTTTTCGAACTACAGTAAACACTGAAGCTTTCTTT
J: TRBJ1-1
size: many
D: NA
V: TRBV27

CDR3: CSAPGQLDTEAFF
DNA: TGCAGTGCCCCCGGACAGCTGGACACTGAAGCTTTCTTT
J: TRBJ1-1
size: NA
D: NA
V: TRBV20-1

CDR3: CASSHPRDEQYF
DNA: TGTGCCAGCAGCCATCCGAGGGATGAGCAGTACTTC
J: TRBJ2-7
size: few
D: NA
V: TRBV3-1

CDR3: CASKQGADQPQHF
DNA: TGTGCCAGCAAACAGGGGGCGGATCAGCCCCAGCATTTT
J: TRBJ1-5
size: many
D: TRBD1
V: TRBV2

CDR3: CASSFRKSSGNTIYF
DNA: TGTGCCAGCAGCTTTCGGAAGTCCTCTGGAAACACCATATATTTT
J: TRBJ1-3
size: NA
D: NA
V: TRBV7-3

CDR3: CSGGLAAAYEQYF
DNA: TGCAGCGGGGGACTAGCGGCTGCCTACGAGCAGTACTTC
J: TRBJ2-7
size: many
D: TRBD2
V: TRBV20-1